This T cell receptor (beta chain) was sequenced in a study of response to subunit inactivated influenza vaccine. TCRdb re-derived calls from the RT-PCR reads in MiXCR, one entry per CDR3 protein. The data contain fewer than 550,000 distinct CDR3 sequences, approximately 24% of them singletons. This clonotype was counted between two and nine times. The CDR3 sequence is 15 residues long. V lost 7 bases and J lost 6; bases outside the gene matches: 9. The sequencing here drew on CD4+ T cells sorted from PBMCs, taken about 5 days after vaccination. The chain couples TRBV12-3 or TRBV12-4 to TRBJ2-7, with TRBD2 matching 13 bases. This TCR was sampled from a man aged 50-60 years who received an inactivated influenza vaccine. CDR3 nucleotide sequence: TGTGCCAGCACATGGACTAGCGGGGGAGGGGGCGAGCAGTACTTC. Residues: CASTWTSGGGGEQYF.